Sequencing of this TCR beta chain was carried out in a study of response to subunit inactivated influenza vaccine. General study results and limits: Authors suggested seasonal influenza vaccinations each recruit few new T cells.

Notes on this clonotype: As yet, its antigen is unknown.

V lost 4 bases and J 0 bases, leaving 6 bases between the germline ends. The CDR3 loop spans 14 amino acids. The germline V gene encodes CDR1 MNHEY and CDR2 SVGAGI. From the RT-PCR reads, TCRdb called clonotypes with MiXCR, one entry per CDR3 protein. This table has 500,000 to 600,000 distinct CDR3 sequences, roughly 12% appearing once. These data were also reused for a study on T cells expressing NK-cell markers. As reported in that work: Production of TCR beta cDNA relied on 5'RACE template switching with UMIs. According to the study, TCR beta repertoires originated from sorted CD3+CD56+NKG2C+, CD3+CD56+NKG2C- and CD3+CD56-NKG2C+ T cells. Anti-gamma-delta TCR antibody use in several experiments restricted sorting to alpha-beta TCR T cells. These clonotypes also led the CD3+CD56-NKG2C+ fraction in four donors.

The receptor was derived from a man in his fifties or sixties who received an inactivated influenza vaccine. V usage is TRBV6-5 and J usage is TRBJ1-4; D unresolved. Here the sequenced sample was PBMCs from blood, taken on the day of vaccination. The CDR3 coding sequence is TGTGCCAGCAGTTTCACTGCAACTAATGAAAAACTGTTTTTT. Amino acids: CASSFTATNEKLFF.